These 23 T cell receptor beta chains originate from one sample sequenced in a study of somatic mutations in cytotoxic T cells in rheumatoid arthritis (dated by TCRdb to the late 2010s). The method behind the library was the immunoSEQ multiplex PCR assay. TCRdb re-hosts the immuneACCESS table, in-frame sequences only. Its copies lack some clones; in the studies checked, an unresolved V gene accounts for under half of them, and the cause for the rest is not known. This sample comprises about 14,000 clones, about three quarters of them detected only once. The ten largest clones add up to 15% of the sample. Sample: CD8+ T cells sorted from blood. The receptors come from an adult with rheumatoid arthritis.

This clone has just one count. This sequence joins TRBV5-1 and TRBJ2-3; TRBD2 is a possible D gene (5 bases). Trimming left V 3 bases short and J 4 bases short, with 15 bases between. Germline V gene sequence: CDR1 SGHRS, CDR2 YFSETQ. The CDR3 extends over 15 amino acids. DNA for the CDR3: TGCGCCAGCAGCTCTGGACTGCAGGTGGCAGATACGCAGTATTTT. Protein product: CASSSGLQVADTQYF.

Only one count was recorded for this clone. The rearrangement links TRBV5-1 to TRBJ2-5; 9 nucleotides align to TRBD1. The germline V gene has CDR1 SGHRS and CDR2 YFSETQ. Trimming took 1 base from V and 5 from J; bases not matched to a gene: 9. The CDR3 totals 16 residues. In DNA form, the CDR3 reads TGCGCCAGCAGCTTGCGTACAGGGGGCGCGGGGGAGACCCAGTACTTC. Protein sequence: CASSLRTGGAGETQYF.

This clone appeared a few times. This sequence joins TRBV10-3 and TRBJ1-2, with a tentative D call TRBD1 (6 bases). Germline V lookup: CDR1 ENHRY, CDR2 SYGVKD. Trimming took off 6 bases at V and 2 bases at J, with 13 bases between the two ends. This CDR3 comprises 14 residues. CDR3 in DNA: TGTGCCATCAGCCAGGGGAGAACCAACTATGGCTACACCTTC. It encodes CAISQGRTNYGYTF.

The chain is built from TRBV27 and TRBJ1-2; TRBD1 matches 9 bases. CDR3 length: 16 amino acids. Trimming cost V 0 bases and J 7 bases; bases outside gene matches: 9. CDR1 MNHEY and CDR2 SMNVEV come from the germline V gene (reference sequence). DNA of the CDR3: TGTGCCAGCAGTTTATCCTCCGGACAGGGGACAGGTGGCTACACCTTC. Translated, it gives CASSLSSGQGTGGYTF.

This clone was seen a single time. The V and J genes are TRBV28 and TRBJ1-1; 8 nucleotides match TRBD1. This CDR3 contains 19 residues. Germline CDR1 and CDR2: MDHEN and SYDVKM. J gave up 1 base and V 5 bases, and 18 bases lay outside the gene matches. The CDR3 sequence: CASSTHYRTGRSGNTEAFF. As DNA, the CDR3 is TGTGCCAGCAGTACCCACTACCGGACAGGGCGGTCAGGGAACACTGAAGCTTTCTTT.

This chain joins TRBV7-9 and TRBJ1-6, with unresolved D. CDR3 length: 15 amino acids. Germline CDR1 SEHNR, CDR2 FQNEAQ (reference sequence). V was clipped by 2 bases and J by 2 bases, with 7 bases between them. The chain's CDR3 is CASSLSFPYNSPLHF. CDR3 nucleotide sequence: TGTGCCAGCAGCTTAAGCTTCCCCTATAATTCACCCCTCCACTTT.

In its sample, this clone was seen a few times. CDR3: CASSSQGEEKLFF. CDR3 DNA: TGTGCCAGCAGTTCACAGGGGGAAGAAAAACTGTTTTTT. The rearrangement joins TRBV27 to TRBJ1-4, with 8 bases that match TRBD1. Germline V lookup: CDR1 MNHEY, CDR2 SMNVEV (reference sequence). V gave up 4 bases and J gave up 8 bases; unmatched junction bases: 3. The CDR3 is 13 amino acids. The full variable domain, completed using reference TRBV27 and TRBJ1-4, is EAQVTQNPRYLITVTGKKLTVTCSQNMNHEYMSWYRQDPGLGLRQIYYSMNVEVTDKGDVPEGYKVSRKEKRNFPLILESPSPNQTSLYFCASSSQGEEKLFFGSGTQLSVL.

The gene calls are TRBV6-5 and TRBJ2-7; D possibly corresponds to TRBD2 (6 bases). Germline CDR1 reads MNHEY; CDR2 reads SVGAGI. V was clipped by 6 bases and J by 7 bases, with 16 bases between them. This CDR3 comprises 13 residues. In DNA form, the CDR3 reads TGTGCCAGCAGCTCGGGGGTCGCGGGGGAGCAGTACTTC. Its protein is CASSSGVAGEQYF.

The chain recombines TRBV5-1 with TRBJ1-1, with TRBD1 matching over 8 bases. The V gene's germline CDR1 is SGHRS and CDR2 YFSETQ. Trimming cost V 4 bases and J 4 bases; bases outside gene matches: 9. CDR3 length: 15 residues. In DNA form, the CDR3 reads TGCGCCAGCAGCCATCCCCAGGGGGCGACCACTGAAGCTTTCTTT. It encodes CASSHPQGATTEAFF. Full variable domain (outside the CDR3, taken from reference TRBV5-1 and TRBJ1-1): KAGVTQTPRYLIKTRGQQVTLSCSPISGHRSVSWYQQTPGQGLQFLFEYFSETQRNKGNFPGRFSGRQFSNSRSEMNVSTLELGDSALYLCASSHPQGATTEAFFGQGTRLTVV.

The chain joins TRBV6-5 to TRBJ1-1; D unresolved. Trimming cost V 2 bases and J 1 base, with 5 bases left between them. Germline V gene sequence: CDR1 MNHEY, CDR2 SVGAGI. The CDR3 extends over 13 amino acids. As DNA, the CDR3 is TGTGCCAGCAGTTACGTAGAGAACACTGAAGCTTTCTTT. Amino acid sequence: CASSYVENTEAFF.

V gene TRBV5-4 combines with J gene TRBJ1-5; the D is unclear. The CDR3 sequence is 13 residues long. With 10 bases removed from V and 3 bases from J, the gap between germline ends came to 14 bases. CDR1 is SGHNT and CDR2 is YYREEE in the germline V gene (reference sequence). CDR3 amino acids: CAGSTHPNQPQHF. The CDR3 nucleotides read TGTGCCGGAAGCACTCATCCCAATCAGCCCCAGCATTTT.

The chain couples TRBV27 to TRBJ2-2, with TRBD1 identical over 8 bases. The CDR3 contains 16 residues. CDR1 MNHEY and CDR2 SMNVEV come from the germline V gene (reference sequence). V trimming: 5 bases; J trimming: 4 bases; junction bases outside the gene matches: 9. The CDR3 is CASSPLPGGGTGELFF. The CDR3 nucleotides read TGTGCCAGCAGTCCCCTCCCAGGGGGCGGCACCGGGGAGCTGTTTTTT.

This CDR3 is CASSVDLRDTGELFF. The CDR3 DNA sequence: TGTGCCAGCAGCGTAGATTTGAGGGACACCGGGGAGCTGTTTTTT. The genes are TRBV9 and TRBJ2-2; tentatively, D is TRBD2 (5 bases). Germline values: CDR1 SGDLS, CDR2 YYNGEE. V was shortened by 0 bases and J by 3 bases, with 9 bases between the two germline ends. This CDR3 is 15 amino acids long.

The chain has TRBV28 and TRBJ2-3; 9 bases are shared with TRBD1. The CDR3 sequence is 17 residues long. Germline assignment: CDR1 MDHEN and CDR2 SYDVKM. Trimming took 1 base from V and 5 from J; bases not matched to a gene: 10. CDR3 in DNA: TGTGCCAGCAGTTTATTTGGGACAGGGACGATGAGAGATACGCAGTATTTT. This gives the protein CASSLFGTGTMRDTQYF.

V and J are TRBV27 and TRBJ2-1; 11 bases are shared with TRBD1. The CDR3 spans 15 residues. With V trimmed by 0 bases and J by 6 bases, 1 base remained unmatched. Per germline, CDR1 MNHEY and CDR2 SMNVEV (reference sequence). This CDR3 is CASSLSGTGGNEQFF. The CDR3 bases are TGTGCCAGCAGTTTATCTGGGACAGGGGGCAATGAGCAGTTCTTC.

The V and J genes are TRBV7-9 and TRBJ2-2; D is perhaps TRBD2 (7 bases). CDR1 is SEHNR, CDR2 FQNEAQ, per germline (reference sequence). The CDR3 spans 18 residues. The V end lost 1 base, the J end lost 1 base, and 16 bases lay between the germline ends. CDR3 sequence: CASSLVGGDSLNTGELFF. CDR3 DNA sequence: TGTGCCAGCAGCTTAGTAGGGGGGGACTCTTTGAACACCGGGGAGCTGTTTTTT.

This chain uses TRBV10-3 with TRBJ2-7; the D is unclear. Germline assignment: CDR1 ENHRY and CDR2 SYGVKD. Trimming removed 4 bases from V and 4 bases from J, with 11 bases in between. This CDR3 region has 13 residues. The CDR3 region is CAISGNKIYEQYF. The CDR3 DNA reads as TGTGCCATCAGTGGGAATAAAATATACGAGCAGTACTTC.

This chain joins TRBV2 and TRBJ2-3; TRBD2 matches 7 bases. Unmatched junction bases numbered 6, after V lost 5 bases and J lost 1 base. The CDR3 is made up of 15 amino acids. Germline V gives CDR1 SNHLY, CDR2 FYNNEI. As DNA, the CDR3 is TGTGCCAGCAGTTTCCTGGCGGGGGGCACAGATACGCAGTATTTT. It translates to CASSFLAGGTDTQYF.

V gene TRBV28 combines with J gene TRBJ2-2, with TRBD1 matching over 10 bases. CDR1 is MDHEN, CDR2 SYDVKM, per germline. The trim removed 6 bases at V and 6 bases at J, leaving 7 bases unmatched. The CDR3 spans 15 residues. The CDR3 sequence: CASRGDRGPSGELFF. The CDR3 nucleotides read TGTGCCAGCAGGGGGGACAGGGGACCTTCCGGGGAGCTGTTTTTT.

This clone has a single count. The chain employs TRBV6-1 and TRBJ2-5; weak D call: TRBD2 (5 bases). This CDR3 comprises 14 residues. V gave up 8 bases and J gave up 1 base, with 14 bases separating them. The germline V gene encodes CDR1 MNHNS and CDR2 SASEGT. As DNA, the CDR3 is TGTGCCAGCCAACCCGGGAACACCCAAGAGACCCAGTACTTC. Translated: CASQPGNTQETQYF.

The sample holds one count of this clone. The genes are TRBV19 and TRBJ2-1, with D tentatively TRBD1 (5 bases). V was pared by 5 bases and J by 4 bases, with 12 bases between. The germline V gene encodes CDR1 LNHDA and CDR2 SQIVND (reference sequence). The CDR3 runs 14 residues. CDR3 sequence (DNA): TGTGCCAGTAGTGTGGCTCCAGGGTACAATGAGCAGTTCTTC. Protein sequence: CASSVAPGYNEQFF. Full variable domain (outside the CDR3, taken from reference TRBV19 and TRBJ2-1): DGGITQSPKYLFRKEGQNVTLSCEQNLNHDAMYWYRQDPGQGLRLIYYSQIVNDFQKGDIAEGYSVSREKKESFPLTVTSAQKNPTAFYLCASSVAPGYNEQFFGPGTRLTVL.

The chain couples TRBV5-6 to TRBJ2-5; 7 bases are shared with TRBD2. Per germline, CDR1 SGHDT and CDR2 YYEEEE. Unmatched junction bases numbered 3, after V lost 1 base and J lost 3 bases. The CDR3 spans 14 residues. CDR3 sequence (DNA): TGTGCCAGCAGCTTGTTGGCGGGGGAAGAGACCCAGTACTTC. Amino acids: CASSLLAGEETQYF.

The chain couples TRBV2 to TRBJ1-5; D remains ambiguous. The ends were cut back, 1 base at V and 2 bases at J, with 0 bases in the middle. The CDR3 spans 12 residues. In germline, CDR1 is SNHLY, CDR2 FYNNEI. Written as DNA, the CDR3 is TGTGCCAGCAGTGAAGGCAATCAGCCCCAGCATTTT. As protein: CASSEGNQPQHF.